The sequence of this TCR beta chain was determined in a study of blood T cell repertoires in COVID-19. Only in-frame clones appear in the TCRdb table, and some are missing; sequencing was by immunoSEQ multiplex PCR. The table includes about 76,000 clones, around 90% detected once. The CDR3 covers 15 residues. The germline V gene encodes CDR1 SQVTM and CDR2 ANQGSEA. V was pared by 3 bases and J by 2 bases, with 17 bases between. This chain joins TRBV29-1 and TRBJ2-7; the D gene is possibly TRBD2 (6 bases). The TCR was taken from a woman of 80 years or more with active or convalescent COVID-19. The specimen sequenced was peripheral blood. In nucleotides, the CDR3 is TGCAGCGTTGAGTCGTTCCGGGGGAACACCTACGAGCAGTACTTC. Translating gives CSVESFRGNTYEQYF.